The clone carrying this TCR beta chain was seen a single time. Original data processing: From reference gene primer amplification, estimates of nucleated cell counts were derived. Measured with immunoSEQ multiplex PCR; TCRdb has only the in-frame clones, and not every one. V and J calls and clone size are those listed in that table; D and trimming were worked out from the DNA. The sample consists of approximately 300,000 clones, roughly 90% of them appearing once. This record comes from a study of blood T cell repertoires in COVID-19. Study-level background: Samples of COVID-19 (acute and convalescent) were obtained from the United States, Italy and Spain. PBMCs, B-cell-depleted T cells, or T cells were the source of the cDNA or gDNA that made up the material.

The sequence derives from a man between 18 and 35 years old who had recovered from COVID-19. Sequencing was carried out using peripheral blood.

CDR3 nucleotides: TGTGCCAGCATCCAGGGGGCGTCGGGCTACACCTTC. Residues: CASIQGASGYTF. V and J are TRBV6-6 and TRBJ1-2; TRBD1 agrees at 8 bases. V lost 7 bases and J lost 8; bases outside the gene matches: 6. From germline, CDR1 is MNHNY and CDR2 SVGAGI (reference sequence). This CDR3 contains 12 residues.